A single count supports the clone carrying this T cell receptor beta chain. V lost 2 bases and J 0 bases, leaving 8 bases between the germline ends. Germline loops: CDR1 KGHSH, CDR2 LQKENI. The CDR3 is 15 amino acids. Profiling relied on immunoSEQ multiplex PCR, and the TCRdb table lists in-frame clones only, not all of them. In the table there are some 2,500,000 clones, approximately 93% of which are singletons. This sample stems from a study of shared clonotypes between healthy human individuals. Sequenced sample: naive CD4+ T cells from PBMCs. Described subset: CD45RA+ positively selected. The source of this sequence is a man younger than 35 in good health. Some clones in this sample may be carry-over from other donors' samples. The chain joins TRBV18 to TRBJ1-5; unclear D gene. This CDR3 reads CASSPSAVSNQPQHF. DNA for the CDR3: TGTGCCAGCTCACCATCGGCGGTTAGCAATCAGCCCCAGCATTTT. The full variable domain, in which reference TRBV18 and TRBJ1-5 provide the parts outside the CDR3, is NAGVMQNPRHLVRRRGQEARLRCSPMKGHSHVYWYRQLPEEGLKFMVYLQKENIIDESGMPKERFSAEFPKEGPSILRIQQVVRGDSAAYFCASSPSAVSNQPQHFGDGTRLSIL.